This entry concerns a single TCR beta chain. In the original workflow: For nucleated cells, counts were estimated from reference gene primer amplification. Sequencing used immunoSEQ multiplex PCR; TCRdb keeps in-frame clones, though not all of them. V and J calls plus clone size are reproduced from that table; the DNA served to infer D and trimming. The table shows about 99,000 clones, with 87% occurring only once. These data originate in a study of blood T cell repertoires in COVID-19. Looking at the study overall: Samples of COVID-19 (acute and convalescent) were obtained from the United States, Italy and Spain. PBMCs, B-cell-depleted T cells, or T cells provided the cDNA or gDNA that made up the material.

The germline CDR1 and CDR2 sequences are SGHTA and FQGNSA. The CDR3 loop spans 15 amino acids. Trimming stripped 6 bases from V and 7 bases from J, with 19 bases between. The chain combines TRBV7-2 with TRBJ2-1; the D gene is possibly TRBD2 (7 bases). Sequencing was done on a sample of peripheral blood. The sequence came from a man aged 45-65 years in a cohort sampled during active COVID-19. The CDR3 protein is CASRKGGTFLNEQFF. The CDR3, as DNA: TGTGCCAGCAGAAAGGGGGGGACATTCCTGAATGAGCAGTTCTTC.